This record covers a single TCR beta chain. Its target is not known. The data originate from a study of cytomegalovirus exposure and HLA in healthy donors. Study in general: Of over 300 genotyped donors, approximately 84% clustered with self-reported Caucasian donors. General study findings and limits: The dataset shows that most TCR sequences were rare, while some public TCRs occurred in many donors. Reportedly, diagnosis of cytomegalovirus status by the classifier showed high specificity and sensitivity. Association of 16,951 TCR beta sequences with HLA alleles was found at 0.05 false discovery rate in a later analysis.

The CDR3 has 13 residues. Trimming removed 4 bases from V and 7 bases from J, with 10 bases in between. Germline V gives CDR1 MGHDK, CDR2 SYGVNS. Primers: 60 Vbeta forward and 13 Jbeta reverse. Some clones are missing from TCRdb's copy, which holds only in-frame ones; the method was immunoSEQ multiplex PCR. The sample contains about 150,000 clones, 80% to 90% of which appear only once. The TCR originated in a woman between 18 and 30 years old in good health and CMV-seronegative. The chain joins TRBV25-1 to TRBJ1-4; the D is unclear. Sequencing was carried out using PBMCs. The CDR3 loop is CASSGPFGEKLFF. The CDR3 coding sequence is TGTGCCAGCAGTGGTCCTTTCGGTGAAAAACTGTTTTTT.